Listed here are 21 T cell receptor beta chains from one sample, sequenced in a study of shared clonotypes between healthy human individuals. Repertoires were generated with immunoSEQ multiplex PCR, while TCRdb's copy carries only in-frame clones and drops some. This table has about 2 million clones, around 95% appearing once. The specimen sequenced was naive CD4+ T cells sorted from blood. Subset described: CD45RA+ positively selected. The receptors derive from a man aged 18 to 30 in good health.

This chain connects TRBV6-5 to TRBJ2-7; no reliable D call. The germline V gene has CDR1 MNHEY and CDR2 SVGAGI. The CDR3 is made up of 11 amino acids. Trimming pared 6 bases from V and 9 bases from J, leaving 12 bases between. The CDR3 DNA reads TGTGCCAGCAGCCAAGCGCAGCGGCAGTACTTC. It codes for CASSQAQRQYF.

This chain uses TRBV5-1 with TRBJ2-7; D is unresolved. V dropped 4 bases and J dropped 2 bases, with 13 bases sitting between them. Per the germline V gene, CDR1 is SGHRS and CDR2 is YFSETQ. The CDR3 totals 14 residues. CDR3 protein: CASSHSPGTYEQYF. CDR3 DNA sequence: TGCGCCAGCAGCCACTCCCCAGGAACCTACGAGCAGTACTTC.

The count of this clone is one. The chain couples TRBV5-4 to TRBJ2-7; 8 nucleotides agree with TRBD1. Looked up from germline, CDR1 is SGHNT and CDR2 is YYREEE (reference sequence). The CDR3 length is 14 residues. Trimming removed 10 bases from V and 4 bases from J; junction bases left unmatched: 13. In DNA, the CDR3 is TGTGCCGGCCACCGGACAGGGTCTTCGTACGAGCAGTACTTC. The encoded protein is CAGHRTGSSYEQYF.

The J gene is TRBJ2-5, the V gene TRBV27; D is perhaps TRBD2 (5 bases). Between the trimmed V and J ends, which lost 3 bases and 1 base, there was a span of 6 bases. Germline values: CDR1 MNHEY, CDR2 SMNVEV (reference sequence). This CDR3 has 13 residues. The CDR3 DNA reads TGTGCCAGCAGTTTGGGAGTCCAAGAGACCCAGTACTTC. Protein: CASSLGVQETQYF.

Comment on this clone: Other DNA sequences in the sample encode the same CDR3. This sequence joins TRBV7-2 and TRBJ2-7; tentatively, D is TRBD1 (5 bases). This CDR3 spans 14 amino acids. Trimming removed 5 bases from V and 0 bases from J, with 11 bases in between. In germline, CDR1 is SGHTA, CDR2 FQGNSA. The DNA for the CDR3 is TGTGCCAGCAGCCAAACAGGTACCTCCTACGAGCAGTACTTC. Protein: CASSQTGTSYEQYF.

J is TRBJ2-1 and V is TRBV10-3; tentatively, D is TRBD1 (6 bases). CDR3 length equals 13 residues. V was trimmed by 9 bases and J by 1 base, leaving 10 bases between them. Germline CDR1 is ENHRY and CDR2 is SYGVKD. This CDR3 reads CAIGTGSYNEQFF. CDR3 bases: TGTGCCATAGGTACAGGGTCCTACAATGAGCAGTTCTTC.

This clone has a single count. This sequence joins TRBV18 and TRBJ2-5, with 8 positions matching TRBD1. CDR3 length equals 15 residues. The germline gives CDR1 KGHSH, CDR2 LQKENI. V trimming: 3 bases; J trimming: 1 base; junction bases outside the gene matches: 4. The CDR3: CASSPSRGLQETQYF. The CDR3 region has the DNA TGTGCCAGCTCACCCAGCAGGGGGCTCCAAGAGACCCAGTACTTC.

The chain uses TRBV5-1 and TRBJ2-3; a possible D gene is TRBD2 (6 bases). Trimming removed 0 bases from V and 2 bases from J, with 13 bases in between. The CDR3 is made up of 16 amino acids. Looked up from germline, CDR1 is SGHRS and CDR2 is YFSETQ. Here the CDR3 reads CASSLALALSTDTQYF. The CDR3 DNA follows: TGCGCCAGCAGCTTGGCACTAGCCTTATCCACAGATACGCAGTATTTT. Looking up the rest from reference TRBV5-1 and TRBJ2-3 gives the full variable domain: KAGVTQTPRYLIKTRGQQVTLSCSPISGHRSVSWYQQTPGQGLQFLFEYFSETQRNKGNFPGRFSGRQFSNSRSEMNVSTLELGDSALYLCASSLALALSTDTQYFGPGTRLTVL.

This chain joins TRBV5-1 and TRBJ1-6; 8 positions match TRBD1. The ends lost 0 bases at V and 9 bases at J; junction bases unmatched: 8. Per the germline V gene, CDR1 is SGHRS and CDR2 is YFSETQ. CDR3 length equals 16 residues. In nucleotides, the CDR3 is TGCGCCAGCAGCTTGGCGGGGTCAGGGGGCAGTTCACCCCTCCACTTT. This gives the protein CASSLAGSGGSSPLHF. The variable domain in full, completed from reference TRBV5-1 and TRBJ1-6, reads KAGVTQTPRYLIKTRGQQVTLSCSPISGHRSVSWYQQTPGQGLQFLFEYFSETQRNKGNFPGRFSGRQFSNSRSEMNVSTLELGDSALYLCASSLAGSGGSSPLHFGNGTRLTVT.

The chain has TRBV7-3 and TRBJ2-2; D is undetermined. This CDR3 has 16 amino acids. V was trimmed by 0 bases and J by 6 bases, leaving 14 bases between them. Germline CDR1 SGHTA, CDR2 FQGTGA. CDR3 sequence reads: CASSLTGLRAAGELFF. The DNA for the CDR3 is TGTGCCAGCAGCTTAACAGGGTTAAGGGCCGCCGGGGAGCTGTTTTTT. Looking up the rest from reference TRBV7-3 and TRBJ2-2 gives the full variable domain: GAGVSQTPSNKVTEKGKYVELRCDPISGHTALYWYRQSLGQGPEFLIYFQGTGAADDSGLPNDRFFAVRPEGSVSTLKIQRTERGDSAVYLCASSLTGLRAAGELFFGEGSRLTVL.

A remark on this clone: The same CDR3 can be traced to other DNA sequences in this sample. V and J are TRBV5-1 and TRBJ1-3, with no clear D. The germline gives CDR1 SGHRS, CDR2 YFSETQ. The CDR3 consists of 14 residues. Between the trimmed V and J ends, which lost 0 bases and 0 bases, there was a span of 4 bases. CDR3 in DNA: TGCGCCAGCAGCTTGGGATCCTCTGGAAACACCATATATTTT. Its translation is CASSLGSSGNTIYF.

This chain links TRBV19 with TRBJ2-1, with D perhaps being TRBD1 or TRBD2 (6 bases each). The V and J ends lost 5 bases and 5 bases respectively, with 13 bases between them. Germline CDR1 and CDR2: LNHDA and SQIVND (reference sequence). The CDR3 is 14 residues long. The CDR3 sequence is CASSALGGDNEQFF. The CDR3 nucleotides read TGTGCCAGTAGTGCGCTCGGGGGCGACAATGAGCAGTTCTTC. Variable domain in full (rest from reference TRBV19 and TRBJ2-1): DGGITQSPKYLFRKEGQNVTLSCEQNLNHDAMYWYRQDPGQGLRLIYYSQIVNDFQKGDIAEGYSVSREKKESFPLTVTSAQKNPTAFYLCASSALGGDNEQFFGPGTRLTVL.

This clone is a singleton in its sample. The chain joins TRBV6-1 to TRBJ2-5; D is unresolved. The CDR3 spans 13 residues. Germline lookup yields CDR1 MNHNS and CDR2 SASEGT. The germline V and J ends were trimmed by 10 bases and 4 bases, with 16 bases remaining between them. The CDR3 region is CAILLDPGETQYF. CDR3 coding DNA: TGTGCCATCCTCTTGGACCCAGGAGAGACCCAGTACTTC.

The chain combines TRBV7-2 with TRBJ2-1; 7 positions agree with TRBD1. The V gene end was trimmed by 4 bases and the J gene end by 1 base; junction bases not matched to a gene: 4. The V gene's germline CDR1 is SGHTA and CDR2 FQGNSA. The CDR3 contains 15 residues. The CDR3: CASSSDRASYNEQFF. CDR3 bases: TGTGCCAGCAGCTCAGACAGGGCTTCCTACAATGAGCAGTTCTTC.

This clone was counted a single time. The chain carries TRBV4-1 and TRBJ1-1, with 9 nucleotides matching TRBD1. J was trimmed by 1 base and V by 2 bases; bases with no gene match: 5. The CDR3 has 16 residues. The V gene's germline CDR1 is MGHRA and CDR2 YSYEKL. The CDR3 sequence is CASSQPTGGRNTEAFF. The CDR3 region has the DNA TGCGCCAGCAGCCAACCGACAGGGGGAAGGAACACTGAAGCTTTCTTT.

This clone was counted a single time. Other DNA sequences within the sample encode an identical CDR3. The V gene is TRBV5-1, the J gene TRBJ2-5; D might be TRBD2 (5 bases). The CDR3 extends over 13 amino acids. Germline lookup yields CDR1 SGHRS and CDR2 YFSETQ. Trimming stripped 4 bases from V and 1 base from J, with 8 bases between. The CDR3 bases are TGCGCCAGCAGCAACGGACTCCAAGAGACCCAGTACTTC. Translating it yields CASSNGLQETQYF. Variable domain in full (rest from reference TRBV5-1 and TRBJ2-5): KAGVTQTPRYLIKTRGQQVTLSCSPISGHRSVSWYQQTPGQGLQFLFEYFSETQRNKGNFPGRFSGRQFSNSRSEMNVSTLELGDSALYLCASSNGLQETQYFGPGTRLLVL.

The chain uses TRBV7-2 and TRBJ2-5; 8 bases match TRBD2. Germline lookup yields CDR1 SGHTA and CDR2 FQGNSA. The CDR3 has 15 amino acids. With 5 bases clipped from V and 4 bases from J, the junction kept 9 bases outside the gene matches. CDR3 DNA sequence: TGTGCCAGCAGCCCATCCTTCGGGACTAGAGAGACCCAGTACTTC. This encodes CASSPSFGTRETQYF.

V and J are TRBV5-1 and TRBJ1-2; D may be TRBD1 (5 bases). The germline V gene has CDR1 SGHRS and CDR2 YFSETQ. The CDR3 spans 14 residues. The V end lost 0 bases, the J end lost 7 bases, and 13 bases lay between the germline ends. The CDR3 loop reads CASSLAREVGGYTF. In DNA form, the CDR3 reads TGCGCCAGCAGCTTGGCCAGGGAGGTCGGTGGCTACACCTTC.

To note about this clone: This sample includes further DNA sequences coding for the same CDR3. This chain joins TRBV19 and TRBJ1-5; D is unresolved. The germline gives CDR1 LNHDA, CDR2 SQIVND (reference sequence). The CDR3 has 13 residues. With 5 bases removed from V and 3 bases from J, the gap between germline ends came to 8 bases. The CDR3 bases are TGTGCCAGTAGTCTCGGCCCCAATCAGCCCCAGCATTTT. This translates into CASSLGPNQPQHF.

This clone was observed once. The chain couples TRBV19 to TRBJ2-1, with D possibly matching TRBD1 (5 bases). The CDR3 is made up of 14 amino acids. Germline V gene data show CDR1 as LNHDA and CDR2 as SQIVND (reference sequence). V was cut by 4 bases and J by 6 bases, with 13 bases left in between. CDR3 DNA sequence: TGTGCCAGTAGTAGTACAGGAACCGGCAATGAGCAGTTCTTC. Translation: CASSSTGTGNEQFF. Full variable domain (remainder filled in from reference TRBV19 and TRBJ2-1): DGGITQSPKYLFRKEGQNVTLSCEQNLNHDAMYWYRQDPGQGLRLIYYSQIVNDFQKGDIAEGYSVSREKKESFPLTVTSAQKNPTAFYLCASSSTGTGNEQFFGPGTRLTVL.

Regarding this clone: Other DNA sequences within the sample encode an identical CDR3. The chain carries TRBV27 and TRBJ1-3; 7 nucleotides match TRBD1. The CDR3 is made up of 14 amino acids. Trimming cost V 3 bases and J 3 bases; bases outside gene matches: 2. The germline V gene encodes CDR1 MNHEY and CDR2 SMNVEV (reference sequence). In nucleotides, the CDR3 is TGTGCCAGCAGTTTCGCAGGGGGTGGAAACACCATATATTTT. It specifies CASSFAGGGNTIYF.